This T cell receptor (beta chain) is from a study of CD8+CD57+ T cells in acquired aplastic anemia. Study summary: Mean DNA quantity obtained from sorted CD4+ and CD8+ cells was about 3.5 ug. Healthy donor sequencing depth: 10 million to 10.8 million CD4+, some 12 million CD8+ reads.

Findings and caveats of the study: Researchers reported that CD8+ Simpson's diversity was not significantly different in patients versus controls. Common to patients and controls were roughly 30 CD8+ CDR3 sequences.

The template for TCR beta VDJ and CDR3 sequence profiling was genomic DNA. TCRdb called the reads again in MiXCR, with one record for every CDR3 protein. The sample contains under 200,000 distinct CDR3 sequences, approximately 40% of which appear only once. The sample holds a few counts of this clonotype. Its antigen remains unknown. The source is a human donor in good health. The sequenced sample consisted of sorted CD4+, CD8+, or CD8+CD57+ T cells (not recorded which) from PBMCs.

The chain's CDR3 is CASSQALPTGPRGGNEQFF. In DNA form, the CDR3 reads TGTGCCAGCAGCCAAGCCTTACCCACCGGGCCCCGGGGGGGCAATGAGCAGTTCTTC. The chain carries TRBV14 and TRBJ2-1, with 8 bases fitting TRBD2. V was clipped by 1 base and J by 6 bases; unmatched bases: 17. The CDR3 sequence is 19 residues long. Germline V gene sequence: CDR1 SGHDN, CDR2 FVKESK.